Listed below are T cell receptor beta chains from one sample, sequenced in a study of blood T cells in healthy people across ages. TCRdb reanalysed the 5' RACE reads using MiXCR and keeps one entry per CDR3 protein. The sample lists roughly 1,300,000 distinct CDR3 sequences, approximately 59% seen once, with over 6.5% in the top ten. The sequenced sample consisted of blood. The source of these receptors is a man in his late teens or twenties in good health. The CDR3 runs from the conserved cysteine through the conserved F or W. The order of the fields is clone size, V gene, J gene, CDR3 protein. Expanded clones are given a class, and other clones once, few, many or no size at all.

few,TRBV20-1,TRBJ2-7,CSAKTPGLASYEQYF
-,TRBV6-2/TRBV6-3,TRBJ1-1,CASSPGQVVSEAFF
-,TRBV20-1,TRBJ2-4,CSARDLWSEQYF
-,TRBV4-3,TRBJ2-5,CASNPQISETQYF
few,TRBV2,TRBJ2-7,CASGLGDYEQYF
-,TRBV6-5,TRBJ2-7,CASSLDSSTYEQYF
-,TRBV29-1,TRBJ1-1,CSVEDLQGQNTEAFF
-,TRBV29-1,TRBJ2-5,CSVRKARVPQETQYF
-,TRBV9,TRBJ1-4,CASSSRQGRNEKLFF
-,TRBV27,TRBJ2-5,CASSLGVWGETQYF
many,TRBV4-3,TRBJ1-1,CASSQDKNTEAFF
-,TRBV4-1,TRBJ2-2,CASSQGQPGTGELFF
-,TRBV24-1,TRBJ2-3,CATSEPLGEGGTDTQYF
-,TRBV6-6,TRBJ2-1,CASSYRPGRAGRNEQFF
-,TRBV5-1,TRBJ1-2,CASSLETDYNYGYTF
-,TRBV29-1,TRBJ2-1,CSVPGQGLRRTYNEQFF
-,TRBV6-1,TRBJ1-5,CASSTTGRNQPQHF
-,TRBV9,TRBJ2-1,CASSEGGMTYNGQFF
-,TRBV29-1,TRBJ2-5,CSVEGIPGPLGETQYF
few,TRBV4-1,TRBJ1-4,CASSLPVQGWEKLFF
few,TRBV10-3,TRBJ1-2,CAITPTADYGYTF
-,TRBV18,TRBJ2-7,CASRDAGAYEQYF
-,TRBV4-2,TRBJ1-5,CASSQDRSRANQPQHF
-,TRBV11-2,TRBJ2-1,CASSLVASGNYNEQFF
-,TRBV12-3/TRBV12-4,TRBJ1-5,CASRQGGGTVNQPQHF
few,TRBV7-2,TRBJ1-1,CASSLSLRQGPTEAFF
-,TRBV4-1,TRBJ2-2,CASSQEAPGQGVTELFF
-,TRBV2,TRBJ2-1,CASSEIGGGGTYNEQFF
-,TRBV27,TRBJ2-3,CASSLTSGWWDTQYF
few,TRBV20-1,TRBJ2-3,CSARDPGGQGPFTDTQYF
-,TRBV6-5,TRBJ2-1,CASSYNWDGNEQFF
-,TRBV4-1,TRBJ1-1,CASLGGAGTEAFF
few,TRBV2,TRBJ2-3,CASRWDASTDTQYF
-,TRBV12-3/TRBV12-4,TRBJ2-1,CASSLRTSVYNEQFF
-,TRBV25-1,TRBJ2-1,CASSEDSGESYNEQFF
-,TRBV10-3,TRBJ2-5,CAISESITGRETQYF
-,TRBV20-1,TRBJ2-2,CSASSGSGTGELFF
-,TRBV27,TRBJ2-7,CASSLGETYEQYF
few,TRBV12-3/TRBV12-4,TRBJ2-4,CASSPDREVIQYF
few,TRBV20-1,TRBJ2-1,CSARYLANEQFF